The 17 T cell receptor beta chains reported below all come from one sample, sequenced in a study of blood T cells in healthy people across ages. It was with a sample-barcoded 5' primer and a J-beta primer mix that a second PCR of about 6 to 11 cycles was run. Via MiXCR, TCRdb re-called the 5' RACE reads, giving one row per CDR3 protein. The sample includes 700,000 or so distinct CDR3 sequences, approximately 40% seen only once; the top ten take about 30%. The specimen sequenced was blood. These TCRs come from an older man in good health.

This clonotype was picked up a small number of times. This sequence joins TRBV2 and TRBJ1-3; a possible D gene is TRBD1 (6 bases). Trimming stripped 6 bases from V and 0 bases from J, with 12 bases between. The CDR3 length is 15 residues. In germline, CDR1 is SNHLY, CDR2 FYNNEI. The DNA for the CDR3 is TGTGCCAGCAGAGAACAGGGACGCTCTGGAAACACCATATATTTT. This gives the protein CASREQGRSGNTIYF.

This clonotype was counted between two and nine times. The rearrangement joins TRBV21-1 to TRBJ2-5. TRBV21-1 is a pseudogene locus. This CDR3 is 14 amino acids long. The CDR3 bases are TGTGCCAGCAGCAAAGACAAGTTTCAAGAGACCCAGTACTTC. It encodes CASSKDKFQETQYF.

The V call is TRBV7-9, the J call TRBJ2-7; the D gene is possibly TRBD1 (5 bases). Germline assignment: CDR1 SEHNR and CDR2 FQNEAQ (reference sequence). This CDR3 has 13 residues. With 5 bases removed from V and 6 bases from J, the gap between germline ends came to 14 bases. The CDR3 region is CASSPFQGSEQYF. CDR3 DNA sequence: TGTGCCAGCAGCCCCTTCCAGGGAAGCGAGCAGTACTTC.

The chain couples TRBV16 to TRBJ1-1; a weak D match, TRBD1 (5 bases). The CDR3 totals 15 residues. From germline, CDR1 is KGHSY and CDR2 FQNENV. V lost 0 bases to trimming and J lost 4 bases, with 12 bases between them. In nucleotides, the CDR3 is TGTGCCAGCAGCCAATCGTCAGTTGGGGGCACTGAAGCTTTCTTT. It codes for CASSQSSVGGTEAFF.

The J gene is TRBJ1-6, the V gene TRBV7-2; 7 bases fit TRBD1. The CDR3 has 15 amino acids. V gave up 5 bases and J gave up 9 bases; unmatched junction bases: 10. Germline CDR1 is SGHTA and CDR2 is FQGNSA. CDR3 loop: CASSPSGTVGSPLHF. Written as DNA, the CDR3 is TGTGCCAGCAGCCCCTCCGGGACAGTGGGTTCACCCCTCCACTTT.

Worth noting for this clonotype: A single base separates this from a much larger clone, so it may be a read error. The rearrangement uses TRBV24-1 and TRBJ2-3; perhaps D is TRBD1 or TRBD2 (6 bases each). The CDR3 runs 15 residues. V was trimmed by 2 bases and J by 1 base, leaving 9 bases between them. Germline CDR1 reads KGHDR; CDR2 reads SFDVKD. The CDR3 is CATSDWGAGTDTQYF. In nucleotides, the CDR3 is TGTGCCACCAGTGATTGGGGGGCAGGCACAGATACGCAGTATTTT.

The sample holds a few counts of this clonotype. V gene TRBV24-1 combines with J gene TRBJ2-1; tentative D call: TRBD1 (6 bases). V lost 3 bases and J 3 bases, leaving 11 bases between the germline ends. The germline V gene encodes CDR1 KGHDR and CDR2 SFDVKD. The length of the CDR3 is 15 residues. The CDR3 sequence is CATSDTTGLYNEQFF. The CDR3 bases are TGTGCCACCAGTGATACGACAGGTCTCTACAATGAGCAGTTCTTC.

This clonotype was counted only a few times. This sequence joins TRBV20-1 and TRBJ2-5, with D possibly being TRBD2 (5 bases). Per germline, CDR1 DFQATT and CDR2 SNEGSKA (reference sequence). Trimming took 6 bases from V and 6 from J, leaving 20 bases between them. This CDR3 is 14 amino acids long. Here the CDR3 reads CSATGGPPRKTQYF. In nucleotides, the CDR3 is TGCAGTGCAACCGGCGGGCCCCCGCGGAAGACCCAGTACTTC.

As concerns this clonotype: Just one base apart from a much larger clone, this may be a read error. This rearrangement joins TRBV20-1 to TRBJ2-6; 7 positions agree with TRBD1. Germline V lookup: CDR1 DFQATT, CDR2 SNEGSKA (reference sequence). The CDR3 runs 17 residues. The CDR3 DNA is TGCAGTGCTAGCGCTGACAGGGCTAGCTCTGGGGTCAACGTCCTGACTTTC. This gives the protein CSASADRASSGVNVLTF.

V usage is TRBV5-1 and J usage is TRBJ1-1; D is uncertain. CDR1 is SGHRS and CDR2 is YFSETQ in the germline V gene. V was trimmed by 4 bases and J by 0 bases, leaving 10 bases between them. The CDR3 runs 14 residues. The CDR3 protein is CASSLAVVNTEAFF. CDR3 sequence (DNA): TGCGCCAGCAGCCTGGCGGTGGTGAACACTGAAGCTTTCTTT.

This chain links TRBV20-1 with TRBJ1-5; TRBD1 aligns across 10 bases. V gave up 3 bases and J gave up 0 bases; unmatched junction bases: 5. Germline V gene lookup returns CDR1 DFQATT and CDR2 SNEGSKA (reference sequence). This CDR3 has 16 residues. CDR3 bases: TGCAGTGCTAGGAGGGACAGGGGAAATAGCAATCAGCCCCAGCATTTT. It codes for CSARRDRGNSNQPQHF.

The chain links TRBV4-3 to TRBJ1-2; 10 bases are a match to TRBD1. V gave up 1 base and J gave up 5 bases; unmatched junction bases: 10. Germline V CDR1 and CDR2: LGHNA, YSLEER. The CDR3 extends over 17 amino acids. Here the CDR3 DNA reads TGCGCCAGCAGCCAAGTCCAGACAGGGGGCGCGCGATATGGCTACACCTTC. Amino acid sequence: CASSQVQTGGARYGYTF.

This sequence joins TRBV5-1 and TRBJ1-1, with 9 bases fitting TRBD1. The CDR3 consists of 15 residues. Germline V lookup: CDR1 SGHRS, CDR2 YFSETQ. Trimming cost V 0 bases and J 4 bases; bases outside gene matches: 4. The CDR3 coding sequence is TGCGCCAGCAGCTTGGCGGGACAGGGTTTCACTGAAGCTTTCTTT. Translating gives CASSLAGQGFTEAFF.

The CDR3, as DNA: TGTGCCAGCAGCGTAGGACTAGACTACGAGCAGTACTTC. Its protein is CASSVGLDYEQYF. The V call is TRBV7-2, the J call TRBJ2-7; 7 nucleotides agree with TRBD2. Germline values: CDR1 SGHTA, CDR2 FQGNSA. CDR3 size: 13 residues. With 5 bases clipped from V and 3 bases from J, the junction kept 4 bases outside the gene matches. The whole variable domain, remainder taken from reference TRBV7-2 and TRBJ2-7, is GAGVSQSPSNKVTEKGKDVELRCDPISGHTALYWYRQSLGQGLEFLIYFQGNSAPDKSGLPSDRFSAERTGGSVSTLTIQRTQQEDSAVYLCASSVGLDYEQYFGPGTRLTVT.

V usage is TRBV27 and J usage is TRBJ1-2; D remains ambiguous. This CDR3 contains 17 residues. Germline V gene sequence: CDR1 MNHEY, CDR2 SMNVEV (reference sequence). Trimming shortened V by 3 bases and J by 7 bases, and 24 bases separated the two germline ends. The CDR3 sequence: CASSLFGVADPRCGYTF. The CDR3 DNA follows: TGTGCCAGCAGTTTGTTTGGGGTAGCCGATCCAAGATGTGGCTACACCTTC.

Only a few counts were recorded for this clonotype. The J gene is TRBJ1-1, the V gene TRBV4-1; D gene unclear. The CDR3 length is 14 residues. The germline gives CDR1 MGHRA, CDR2 YSYEKL. V dropped 2 bases and J dropped 1 base, with 8 bases sitting between them. CDR3 amino acids: CASSQYNRNTEAFF. The CDR3 nucleotides are TGCGCCAGCAGCCAATACAACAGGAACACTGAAGCTTTCTTT.

V and J are TRBV5-1 and TRBJ2-2; D is ambiguous. The CDR3 contains 13 residues. The germline V and J ends were trimmed by 4 bases and 7 bases, with 11 bases remaining between them. CDR1 SGHRS and CDR2 YFSETQ come from the germline V gene. CDR3 loop: CASSPQVVGELFF. CDR3 sequence (DNA): TGCGCCAGCAGCCCACAAGTGGTCGGGGAGCTGTTTTTT.